Reported below is one TCR beta chain. The sample comes from a study of identical twins. A single record per CDR3 protein comes from TCRdb applying MiXCR to the 5' RACE reads. The repertoire consists of approximately 700,000 distinct CDR3 sequences, with approximately 18% occurring once and the leading ten covering 13%. Germline lookup yields CDR1 LGHNA and CDR2 YNFKEQ. The CDR3 is made up of 17 amino acids. With V trimmed by 0 bases and J by 9 bases, 11 bases remained unmatched. This sample was also put to use in a study of T cells expressing NK-cell markers. From that paper: Sorted CD3+CD56+NKG2C+, CD3+CD56+NKG2C- and CD3+CD56-NKG2C+ T cells supplied TCR beta repertoires. The eight sequenced donors comprised seven who were HCMV-seropositive and one who was seronegative.

This receptor was obtained from a woman aged 18-29 years in good health. The sequenced sample was PBMCs. The V gene is TRBV4-2, the J gene TRBJ2-1, with 10 bases lining up with TRBD2. The CDR3 spells CASSQDSKSGRGSEQFF. The CDR3 coding sequence is TGTGCCAGCAGCCAAGATTCGAAGAGCGGGAGGGGAAGTGAGCAGTTCTTC.